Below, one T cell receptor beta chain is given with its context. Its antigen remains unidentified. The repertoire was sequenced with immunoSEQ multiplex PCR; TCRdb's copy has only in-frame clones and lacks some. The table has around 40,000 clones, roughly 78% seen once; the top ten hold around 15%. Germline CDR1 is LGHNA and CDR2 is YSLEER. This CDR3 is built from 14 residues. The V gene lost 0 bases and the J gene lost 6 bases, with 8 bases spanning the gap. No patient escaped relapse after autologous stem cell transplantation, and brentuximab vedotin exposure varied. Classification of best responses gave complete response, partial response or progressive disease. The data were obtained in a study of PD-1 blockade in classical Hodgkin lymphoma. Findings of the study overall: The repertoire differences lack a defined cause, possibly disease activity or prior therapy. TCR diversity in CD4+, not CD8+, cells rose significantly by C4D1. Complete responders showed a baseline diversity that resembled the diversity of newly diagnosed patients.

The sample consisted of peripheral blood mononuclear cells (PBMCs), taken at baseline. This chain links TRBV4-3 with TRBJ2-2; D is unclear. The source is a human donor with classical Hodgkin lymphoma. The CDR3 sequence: CASSQDWSSGELFF. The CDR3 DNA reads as TGCGCCAGCAGCCAAGATTGGAGTTCCGGGGAGCTGTTTTTT.